This T cell receptor beta chain stems from a study of blood T cell repertoires in COVID-19. Study as a whole: Some COVID-19 samples were acute and others convalescent; all came from the United States, Italy and Spain. Sample material is recorded as cDNA or gDNA derived from T cells, B-cell-depleted T cells, or PBMCs.

In this sample, this clone turned up once. Living in roughly 23 US areas, the participants were between roughly 18 and 90 years of age. Germline-derived CDR1 and CDR2 are SGHNT and YYREEE (reference sequence). The CDR3 has 16 amino acids. The V gene lost 4 bases and the J gene lost 0 bases, with 13 bases spanning the gap. The assay was immunoSEQ multiplex PCR, and TCRdb's table has in-frame clones only and misses some. Among some 190,000 clones, 80% were seen once, and the ten largest hold roughly 4.5%. Source material: PBMCs or T cells enriched from blood (not recorded which). V and J are TRBV5-4 and TRBJ1-4; the D gene is possibly TRBD1 (5 bases). The TCR originated in a man aged 30 to 39 with acute COVID-19. CDR3 sequence (DNA): TGTGCCAGCAGCCCCGGGGGTCTTACAACTAATGAAAAACTGTTTTTT. This codes for CASSPGGLTTNEKLFF. The full variable domain, with the rest looked up from reference TRBV5-4 and TRBJ1-4, is ETGVTQSPTHLIKTRGQQVTLRCSSQSGHNTVSWYQQALGQGPQFIFQYYREEENGRGNFPPRFSGLQFPNYSSELNVNALELDDSALYLCASSPGGLTTNEKLFFGSGTQLSVL.